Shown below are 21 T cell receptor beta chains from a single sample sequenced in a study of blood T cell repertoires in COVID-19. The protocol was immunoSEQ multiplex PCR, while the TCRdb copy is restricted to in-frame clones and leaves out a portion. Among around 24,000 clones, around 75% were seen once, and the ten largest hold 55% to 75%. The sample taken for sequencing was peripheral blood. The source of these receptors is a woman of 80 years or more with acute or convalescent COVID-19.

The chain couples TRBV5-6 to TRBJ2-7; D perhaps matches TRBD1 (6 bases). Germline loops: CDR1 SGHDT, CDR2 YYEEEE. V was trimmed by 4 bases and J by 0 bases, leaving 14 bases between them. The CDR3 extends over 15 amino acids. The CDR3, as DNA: TGTGCCAGCAGCGTACAGGGTTCCCCCTCCTACGAGCAGTACTTC. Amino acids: CASSVQGSPSYEQYF.

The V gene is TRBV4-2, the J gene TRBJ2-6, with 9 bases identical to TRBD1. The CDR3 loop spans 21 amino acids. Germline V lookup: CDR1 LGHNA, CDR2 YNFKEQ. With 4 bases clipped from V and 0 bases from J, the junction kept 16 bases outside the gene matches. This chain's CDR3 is CASSPLTGGKPEASGANVLTF. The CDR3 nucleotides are TGTGCCAGCAGCCCGCTGACAGGGGGGAAACCCGAAGCCTCTGGGGCCAACGTCCTGACTTTC.

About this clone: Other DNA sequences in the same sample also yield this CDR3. The CDR3 spells CASSPAVGEQFF. DNA of the CDR3: TGTGCCAGTAGCCCGGCCGTGGGCGAGCAGTTCTTC. The rearrangement uses TRBV11-3 and TRBJ2-1; D call uncertain. Germline V gives CDR1 SGHNT, CDR2 YENEEA. The CDR3 totals 12 residues. Trimming pared 9 bases from V and 10 bases from J, leaving 16 bases between.

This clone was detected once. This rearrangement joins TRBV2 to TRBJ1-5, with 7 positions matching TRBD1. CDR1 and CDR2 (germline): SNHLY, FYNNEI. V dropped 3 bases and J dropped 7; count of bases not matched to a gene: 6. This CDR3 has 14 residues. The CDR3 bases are TGTGCCAGCAGTGATAGGGGGCAGGCCCAGCCCCAGCATTTT. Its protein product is CASSDRGQAQPQHF.

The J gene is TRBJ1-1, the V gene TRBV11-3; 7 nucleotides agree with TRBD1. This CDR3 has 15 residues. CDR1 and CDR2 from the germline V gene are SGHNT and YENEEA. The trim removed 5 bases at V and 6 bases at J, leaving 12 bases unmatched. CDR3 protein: CASSPASTGFAEAFF. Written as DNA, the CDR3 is TGTGCCAGCAGCCCCGCTTCGACAGGGTTCGCTGAAGCTTTCTTT. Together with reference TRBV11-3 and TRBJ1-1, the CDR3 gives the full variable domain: EAGVVQSPRYKIIEKKQPVAFWCNPISGHNTLYWYLQNLGQGPELLIRYENEEAVDDSQLPKDRFSAERLKGVDSTLKIQPAELGDSAVYLCASSPASTGFAEAFFGQGTRLTVV.

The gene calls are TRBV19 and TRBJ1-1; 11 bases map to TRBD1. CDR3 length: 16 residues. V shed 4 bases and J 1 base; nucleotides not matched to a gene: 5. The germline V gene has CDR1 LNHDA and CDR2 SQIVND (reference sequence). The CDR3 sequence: CASSKGQGGSNTEAFF. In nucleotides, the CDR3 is TGTGCCAGTAGTAAGGGACAGGGGGGTTCGAACACTGAAGCTTTCTTT.

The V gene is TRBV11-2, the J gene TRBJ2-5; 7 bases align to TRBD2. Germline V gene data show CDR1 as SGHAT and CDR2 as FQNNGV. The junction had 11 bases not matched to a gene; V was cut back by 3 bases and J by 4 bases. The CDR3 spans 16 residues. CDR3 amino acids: CASSFSGGGPGETQYF. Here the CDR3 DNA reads TGTGCCAGCAGCTTCTCGGGGGGAGGGCCGGGAGAGACCCAGTACTTC.

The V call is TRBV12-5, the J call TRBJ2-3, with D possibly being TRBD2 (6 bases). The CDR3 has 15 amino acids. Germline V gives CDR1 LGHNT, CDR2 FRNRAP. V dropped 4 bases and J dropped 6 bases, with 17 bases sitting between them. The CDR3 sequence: CASGSGLRDPDTQYF. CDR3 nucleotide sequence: TGTGCTAGTGGTTCGGGACTCAGAGATCCGGATACGCAGTATTTT.

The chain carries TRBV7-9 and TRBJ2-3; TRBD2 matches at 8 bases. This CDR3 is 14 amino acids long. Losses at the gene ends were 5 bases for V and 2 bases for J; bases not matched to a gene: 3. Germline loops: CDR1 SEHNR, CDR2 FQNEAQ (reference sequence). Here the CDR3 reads CASSLSGNTDTQYF. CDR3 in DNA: TGTGCCAGCAGCCTTAGCGGGAACACAGATACGCAGTATTTT.

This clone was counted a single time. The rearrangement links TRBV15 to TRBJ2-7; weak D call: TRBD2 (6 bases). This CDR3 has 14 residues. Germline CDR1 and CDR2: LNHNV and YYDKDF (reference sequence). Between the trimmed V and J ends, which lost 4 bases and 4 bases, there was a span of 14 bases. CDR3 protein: CATSKSGGGYEQYF. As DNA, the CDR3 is TGTGCCACCAGCAAATCAGGTGGAGGGTACGAGCAGTACTTC.

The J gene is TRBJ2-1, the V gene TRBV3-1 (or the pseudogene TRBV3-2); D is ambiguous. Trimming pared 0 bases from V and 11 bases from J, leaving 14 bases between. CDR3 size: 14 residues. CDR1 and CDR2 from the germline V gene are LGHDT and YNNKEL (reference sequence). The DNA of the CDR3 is TGTGCCAGCAGCCAAGATAGCACCCCCGTGAAGCAGTTCTTC. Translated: CASSQDSTPVKQFF.

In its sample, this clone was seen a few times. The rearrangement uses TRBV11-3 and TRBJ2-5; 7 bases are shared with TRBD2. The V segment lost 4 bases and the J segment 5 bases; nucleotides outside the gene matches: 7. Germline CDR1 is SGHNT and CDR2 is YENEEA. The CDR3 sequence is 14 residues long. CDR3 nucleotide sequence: TGTGCCAGCAGCTACGGGGGAGGGATTGAGACCCAGTACTTC. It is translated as CASSYGGGIETQYF. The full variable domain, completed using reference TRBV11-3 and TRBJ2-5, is EAGVVQSPRYKIIEKKQPVAFWCNPISGHNTLYWYLQNLGQGPELLIRYENEEAVDDSQLPKDRFSAERLKGVDSTLKIQPAELGDSAVYLCASSYGGGIETQYFGPGTRLLVL.

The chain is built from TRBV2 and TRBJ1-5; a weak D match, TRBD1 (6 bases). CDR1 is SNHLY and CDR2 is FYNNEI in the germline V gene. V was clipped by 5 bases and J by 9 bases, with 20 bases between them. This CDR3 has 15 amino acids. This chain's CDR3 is CASSLGQENVLPQHF. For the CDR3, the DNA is TGTGCCAGCAGTCTGGGACAAGAGAACGTGCTGCCCCAGCATTTT.

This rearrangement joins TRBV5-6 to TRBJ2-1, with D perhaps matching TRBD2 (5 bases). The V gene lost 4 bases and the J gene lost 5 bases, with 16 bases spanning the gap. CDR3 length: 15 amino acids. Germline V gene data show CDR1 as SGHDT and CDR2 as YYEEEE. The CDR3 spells CASSPRAGWNNEQFF. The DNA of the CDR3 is TGTGCCAGCAGCCCACGGGCGGGCTGGAACAATGAGCAGTTCTTC.

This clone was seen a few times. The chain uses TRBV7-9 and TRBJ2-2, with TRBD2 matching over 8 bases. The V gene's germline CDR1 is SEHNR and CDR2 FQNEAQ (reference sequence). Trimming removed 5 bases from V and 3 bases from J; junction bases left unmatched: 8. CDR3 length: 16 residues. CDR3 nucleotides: TGTGCCAGCAGCCCCAGCGGGGGCCGACACACCGGGGAGCTGTTTTTT. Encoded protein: CASSPSGGRHTGELFF.

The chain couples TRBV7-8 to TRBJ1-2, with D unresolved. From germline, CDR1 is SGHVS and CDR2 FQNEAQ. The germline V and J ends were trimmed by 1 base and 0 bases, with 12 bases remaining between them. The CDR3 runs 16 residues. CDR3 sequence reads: CASSLVGGETNYGYTF. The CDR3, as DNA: TGTGCCAGCAGCTTAGTCGGAGGAGAGACTAACTATGGCTACACCTTC. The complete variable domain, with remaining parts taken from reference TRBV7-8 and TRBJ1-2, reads GAGVSQSPRYKVAKRGQDVALRCDPISGHVSLFWYQQALGQGPEFLTYFQNEAQLDKSGLPSDRFFAERPEGSVSTLKIQRTQQEDSAVYLCASSLVGGETNYGYTFGSGTRLTVV.

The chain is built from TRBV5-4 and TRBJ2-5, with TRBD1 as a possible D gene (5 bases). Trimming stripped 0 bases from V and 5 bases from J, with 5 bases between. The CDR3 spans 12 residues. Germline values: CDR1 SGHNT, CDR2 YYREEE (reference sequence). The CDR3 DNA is TGTGCCAGCAGCTTGGCAGGGGAGACCCAGTACTTC. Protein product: CASSLAGETQYF.

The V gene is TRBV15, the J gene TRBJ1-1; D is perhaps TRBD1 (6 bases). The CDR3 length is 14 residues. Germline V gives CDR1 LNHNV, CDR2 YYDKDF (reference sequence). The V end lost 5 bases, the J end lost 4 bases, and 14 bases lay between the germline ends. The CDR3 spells CATSEQGFSTEAFF. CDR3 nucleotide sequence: TGTGCCACCAGCGAACAGGGTTTTAGCACTGAAGCTTTCTTT.

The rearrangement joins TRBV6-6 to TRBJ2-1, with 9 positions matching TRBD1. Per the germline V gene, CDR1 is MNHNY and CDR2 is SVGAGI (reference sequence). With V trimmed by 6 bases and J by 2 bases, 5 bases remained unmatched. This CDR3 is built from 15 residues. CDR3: CASSIDRGAYNEQFF. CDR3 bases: TGTGCCAGCAGCATAGACAGGGGGGCCTACAATGAGCAGTTCTTC.

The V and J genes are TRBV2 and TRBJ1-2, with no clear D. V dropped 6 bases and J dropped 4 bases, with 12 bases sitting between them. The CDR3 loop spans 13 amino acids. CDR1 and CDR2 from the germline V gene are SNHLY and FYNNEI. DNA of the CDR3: TGTGCCAGCAGGGTACAGAGCGGCTATGGCTACACCTTC. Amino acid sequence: CASRVQSGYGYTF. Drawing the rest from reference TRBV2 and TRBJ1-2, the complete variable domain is EPEVTQTPSHQVTQMGQEVILRCVPISNHLYFYWYRQILGQKVEFLVSFYNNEISEKSEIFDDQFSVERPDGSNFTLKIRSTKLEDSAMYFCASRVQSGYGYTFGSGTRLTVV.

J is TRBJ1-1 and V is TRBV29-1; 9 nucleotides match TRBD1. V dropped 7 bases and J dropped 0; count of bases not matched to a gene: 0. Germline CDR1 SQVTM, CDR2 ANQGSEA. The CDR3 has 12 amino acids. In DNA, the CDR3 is TGCAGCGGACAGGGGGTGAACACTGAAGCTTTCTTT. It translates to CSGQGVNTEAFF.